The 14 T cell receptor beta chains below come from one sample, sequenced in a study of identical twins. MiXCR, run by TCRdb on the 5' RACE reads, gives a single entry per CDR3 protein. Seen here are about 890,000 distinct CDR3 sequences, around 12% observed once, and the top ten hold around 1.5%. This sample was also put to use in a study of yellow fever vaccine responses in identical twins.

The source material was PBMCs. The receptors stem from a young woman in good health.

The rearrangement joins TRBV4-2 to TRBJ1-3; 7 nucleotides match TRBD1. The CDR3 has 17 amino acids. The germline V gene encodes CDR1 LGHNA and CDR2 YNFKEQ. The trim removed 2 bases at V and 4 bases at J, leaving 11 bases unmatched. In nucleotides, the CDR3 is TGTGCCAGCAGCCAATTTACTAGTAGGACAGGCGGAAACACCATATATTTT. It is translated as CASSQFTSRTGGNTIYF.

There are many counts of this clonotype. J is TRBJ1-1 and V is TRBV15; no clear D. V shed 0 bases and J shed 0 bases, with 8 bases lying between them. The germline CDR1 and CDR2 sequences are LNHNV and YYDKDF (reference sequence). This CDR3 contains 15 residues. The chain's CDR3 is CATSRESEMNTEAFF. The CDR3 nucleotides read TGTGCCACCAGCAGAGAGTCAGAGATGAACACTGAAGCTTTCTTT.

The chain joins TRBV5-1 to TRBJ1-3; a possible D gene is TRBD1 (5 bases). This CDR3 region has 16 residues. Per the germline V gene, CDR1 is SGHRS and CDR2 is YFSETQ. V was trimmed by 5 bases and J by 0 bases, leaving 15 bases between them. CDR3 sequence reads: CASSQGGVDSGNTIYF. The CDR3 DNA sequence: TGCGCCAGCAGTCAGGGTGGGGTGGACTCTGGAAACACCATATATTTT.

This clonotype was observed at least ten times. The rearrangement uses TRBV12-3 or TRBV12-4 and TRBJ2-7, with TRBD1 matching over 10 bases. CDR3 length equals 15 residues. The V segment lost 4 bases and the J segment 4 bases; nucleotides outside the gene matches: 7. The CDR3 DNA reads TGTGCCAGCAGTTCCAACCGGGACAGGGGTTACGAGCAGTACTTC. The encoded protein is CASSSNRDRGYEQYF.

The table lists this clonotype with a few counts. The genes are TRBV11-1 and TRBJ2-3, with 7 nucleotides matching TRBD2. Trimming removed 1 base from V and 2 bases from J; junction bases left unmatched: 12. Germline CDR1 SGHAT, CDR2 FQDESV (reference sequence). The CDR3 is made up of 18 amino acids. The chain's CDR3 is CASSLVMGDYRFTDTQYF. The CDR3, as DNA: TGTGCCAGCAGCTTAGTGATGGGGGACTACAGATTCACAGATACGCAGTATTTT.

The rearrangement joins TRBV12-3 or TRBV12-4 to TRBJ1-5; D ambiguous. The CDR3 runs to 18 residues. V dropped 5 bases and J dropped 0 bases, with 20 bases sitting between them. CDR3 sequence reads: CASSEMVVKQSSNQPQHF. CDR3 bases: TGTGCCAGCAGTGAGATGGTCGTCAAACAGAGTAGCAATCAGCCCCAGCATTTT.

The V call is TRBV9, the J call TRBJ2-3, with D possibly TRBD1 on 6 matching bases. The CDR3 loop spans 15 amino acids. CDR1 and CDR2 from the germline V gene are SGDLS and YYNGEE. Deletions cut 3 bases from V and 4 bases from J, with 15 bases between. CDR3 region: CASSAELGGADTQYF. CDR3 nucleotides: TGTGCCAGCAGCGCAGAACTAGGGGGTGCAGATACGCAGTATTTT.

This clonotype has more than one count but fewer than ten. J is TRBJ2-1 and V is TRBV12-3 or TRBV12-4; TRBD1 is a possible D gene (6 bases). Trimming removed 2 bases from V and 0 bases from J, with 8 bases in between. The CDR3 sequence is 15 residues long. The CDR3 here is CASSLQGHSYNEQFF. The DNA for the CDR3 is TGTGCCAGCAGTTTACAGGGGCACTCCTACAATGAGCAGTTCTTC.

In its sample, this clonotype was seen a few times. The V gene is TRBV6-1, the J gene TRBJ1-5; the match to TRBD1 covers 9 bases. Per germline, CDR1 MNHNS and CDR2 SASEGT. Trimming at V came to 1 base and at J to 4 bases, leaving 2 bases not matched to a gene. There are 15 residues in the CDR3. This CDR3 is CASSEGTGVNQPQHF. The CDR3 bases are TGTGCCAGCAGTGAAGGGACAGGGGTAAATCAGCCCCAGCATTTT.

This chain links TRBV3-1 with TRBJ2-5; 8 nucleotides line up with TRBD1. The CDR3 loop spans 18 amino acids. J gave up 4 bases and V 8 bases, and 21 bases lay outside the gene matches. Germline CDR1 is LGHDT and CDR2 is YNNKEL (reference sequence). In DNA, the CDR3 is TGTGCCAGCTGTCCCCCCGGAACCCGAACAGGGGGTAGAGAGACCCAGTACTTC. This gives the protein CASCPPGTRTGGRETQYF.

The CDR3 sequence: CASSPLLSTSTGELFF. The CDR3 DNA follows: TGTGCCAGCTCACCACTACTCTCTACCTCGACCGGGGAGCTGTTTTTT. The gene calls are TRBV18 and TRBJ2-2; no clear D. The germline V gene encodes CDR1 KGHSH and CDR2 LQKENI. CDR3 size: 16 residues. Trimming removed 1 base at V and 5 bases at J, with 14 bases between.

This clonotype was observed many times. The V gene is TRBV7-9, the J gene TRBJ2-7; D is unresolved. V was clipped by 1 base and J by 0 bases, with 7 bases between them. The CDR3 is made up of 14 amino acids. Per germline, CDR1 SEHNR and CDR2 FQNEAQ (reference sequence). CDR3 loop: CASSLERSSYEQYF. In nucleotides, the CDR3 is TGTGCCAGCAGCTTAGAGAGGAGCTCCTACGAGCAGTACTTC.

V gene TRBV28 combines with J gene TRBJ2-2; D possibly corresponds to TRBD2 (6 bases). The CDR3 totals 14 residues. V was pared by 9 bases and J by 5 bases, with 16 bases between. Germline CDR1 is MDHEN and CDR2 is SYDVKM. CDR3 sequence reads: CASTVGAGTGELFF. CDR3 nucleotides: TGTGCCAGTACAGTGGGCGCGGGGACCGGGGAGCTGTTTTTT. The variable domain in full, completed from reference TRBV28 and TRBJ2-2, reads DVKVTQSSRYLVKRTGEKVFLECVQDMDHENMFWYRQDPGLGLRLIYFSYDVKMKEKGDIPEGYSVSREKKERFSLILESASTNQTSMYLCASTVGAGTGELFFGEGSRLTVL.

In its sample, this clonotype was seen many times. The chain combines TRBV12-3 or TRBV12-4 with TRBJ2-7; 10 positions match TRBD1. This CDR3 comprises 16 residues. V trimming: 6 bases; J trimming: 3 bases; junction bases outside the gene matches: 11. CDR3 bases: TGTGCCAGCAGCCGAAGGCTTGGGACAGGGGTCTACGAGCAGTACTTC. Translated, it gives CASSRRLGTGVYEQYF.